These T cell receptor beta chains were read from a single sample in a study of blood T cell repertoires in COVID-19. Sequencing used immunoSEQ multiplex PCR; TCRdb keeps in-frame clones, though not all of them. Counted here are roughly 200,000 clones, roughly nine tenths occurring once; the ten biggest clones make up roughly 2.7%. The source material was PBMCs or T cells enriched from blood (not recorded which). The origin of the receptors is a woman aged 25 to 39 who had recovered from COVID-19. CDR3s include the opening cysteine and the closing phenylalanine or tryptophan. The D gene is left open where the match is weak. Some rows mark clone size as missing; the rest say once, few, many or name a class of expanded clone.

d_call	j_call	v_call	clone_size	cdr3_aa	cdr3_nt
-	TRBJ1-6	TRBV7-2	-	CASSLGANSPLHF	TGTGCCAGCAGCTTAGGGGCGAATTCACCCCTCCACTTT
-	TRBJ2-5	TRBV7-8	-	CASRISGTRQETQYF	TGTGCCAGCAGGATAAGTGGGACACGTCAAGAGACCCAGTACTTC
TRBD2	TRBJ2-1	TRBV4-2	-	CASSQDASGGPNEQFF	TGTGCCAGCAGCCAAGATGCTAGCGGGGGACCGAATGAGCAGTTCTTC
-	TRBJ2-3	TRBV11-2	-	CASSRLRSDTQYF	TGTGCCAGCAGCCGACTCCGGTCAGATACGCAGTATTTT
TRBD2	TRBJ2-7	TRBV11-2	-	CASSLDPSGVYEQYF	TGTGCCAGCAGCTTAGATCCTAGCGGGGTCTACGAGCAGTACTTC
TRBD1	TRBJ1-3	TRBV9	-	CASSAGTAGNTIYF	TGTGCCAGCAGCGCCGGGACAGCTGGAAACACCATATATTTT
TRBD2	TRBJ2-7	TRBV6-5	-	CASVAGGNSYEQYF	TGTGCCAGCGTAGCGGGGGGGAATTCGTACGAGCAGTACTTC
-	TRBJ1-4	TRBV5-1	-	CASSFREGGEKLFF	TGCGCCAGCAGCTTCAGGGAAGGCGGAGAAAAACTGTTTTTT
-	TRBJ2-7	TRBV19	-	CASSKGSTYEQYF	TGTGCCAGTTCAAAGGGGTCCACCTACGAGCAGTACTTC
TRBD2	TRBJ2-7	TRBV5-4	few	CASSLAKSGGAAPYEQYF	TGTGCCAGCAGCTTGGCTAAGAGCGGGGGGGCGGCTCCCTACGAGCAGTACTTC
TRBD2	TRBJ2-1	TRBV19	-	CASSISGGSSYNEQFF	TGTGCCAGTAGTATTAGCGGGGGGAGCTCCTACAATGAGCAGTTCTTC
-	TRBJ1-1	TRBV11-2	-	CASEGWPMNTEAFF	TGTGCCAGCGAGGGCTGGCCCATGAACACTGAAGCTTTCTTT
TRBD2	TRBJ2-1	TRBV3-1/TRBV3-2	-	CASSQARGLAPNEQFF	TGTGCCAGCAGCCAAGCTAGAGGACTAGCCCCGAATGAGCAGTTCTTC
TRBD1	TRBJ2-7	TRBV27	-	CASSSDRVGEQYF	TGTGCCAGCAGCTCGGACAGGGTGGGCGAGCAGTACTTC
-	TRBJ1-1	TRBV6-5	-	CASRTDTRTVSEAFF	TGTGCCAGCAGGACGGACACCCGGACAGTCAGTGAAGCTTTCTTT
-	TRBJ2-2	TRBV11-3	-	CASSGARGLNTGELFF	TGTGCCAGCAGCGGGGCCAGGGGCCTGAACACCGGGGAGCTGTTTTTT
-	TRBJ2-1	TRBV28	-	CASSLYRDYNEQFF	TGTGCCAGCAGTTTATACAGGGACTACAATGAGCAGTTCTTC
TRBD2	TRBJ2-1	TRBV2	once	CASSERLLAGEGYNEQFF	TGTGCCAGCAGCGAACGCCTTCTAGCGGGGGAGGGCTACAATGAGCAGTTCTTC